This T cell receptor beta chain was obtained from a study of read filtering for tumor transcriptome and immune sequencing. On the study more broadly: Per sample, TCR-region reads ranged about 4 to 10.27 million by IR-seq, 85 to 1273 by RNA-seq. The study's findings and limits: The sorted CD138-negative fraction was a mixed bone marrow immune population, not purified T cells.

CDR3 length: 14 amino acids. V was cut by 7 bases and J by 0 bases, with 15 bases left in between. Per germline, CDR1 SQVTM and CDR2 ANQGSEA. This clonotype appeared many times. What it recognizes is unknown. The library was built from roughly 400 ng RNA with molecular barcoded adaptors for alpha/delta and beta/gamma chains. TCRdb re-called the reads through MiXCR, storing one row per CDR3 protein. Of more than 100,000 distinct CDR3 sequences in the sample, roughly 13% were seen once. Sequenced sample: a population of CD138-negative cells sorted from bone marrow. This clonotype was obtained from a donor at least 40 years old with multiple myeloma. The genes are TRBV29-1 and TRBJ1-1; D uncertain. CDR3 region: CSASGGAMNTEAFF. The CDR3, as DNA: TGCAGCGCCTCCGGCGGAGCTATGAACACTGAAGCTTTCTTT.